A single sample is the source of the 16 T cell receptor beta chains below, sequenced in a study of OX40 agonist ivuxolimab in advanced cancers. TCRdb keeps only in-frame clones here, not all; method: immunoSEQ multiplex PCR. Of tens of thousands of clones in the sample, about 89% were seen once. The starting material was CD4+ or CD8+ T cells sorted from blood, obtained in a trial of the OX40 agonist ivuxolimab. The receptors stem from an adult with an advanced solid tumor such as melanoma, head and neck, liver or kidney cancer.

The chain carries TRBV7-3 and TRBJ2-1; D not certain. Germline CDR1 SGHTA, CDR2 FQGTGA. Trimming cost V 3 bases and J 8 bases, with 14 bases left between them. This CDR3 contains 14 residues. CDR3 sequence: CASSLGTRADEQFF. CDR3 DNA: TGTGCCAGCAGCTTGGGAACCCGGGCCGATGAGCAGTTCTTC.

This sequence joins TRBV10-1 and TRBJ2-7; weak D call: TRBD1 (6 bases). Germline V lookup: CDR1 WNHNN, CDR2 SYGVQD (reference sequence). The CDR3 has 13 amino acids. Between the trimmed V and J ends, which lost 2 bases and 4 bases, there was a span of 9 bases. The CDR3 coding sequence is TGCGCCAGCAGTGAGGGGGACACGTACGAGCAGTACTTC. It specifies CASSEGDTYEQYF.

The V gene is TRBV28, the J gene TRBJ2-5, with 7 bases identical to TRBD2. The CDR3 has 11 residues. The germline V gene has CDR1 MDHEN and CDR2 SYDVKM. The ends lost 3 bases at V and 9 bases at J; junction bases unmatched: 1. CDR3 residues: CASSFGGAQYF. The CDR3 coding sequence is TGTGCCAGCAGTTTTGGGGGGGCCCAGTACTTC.

This clone was observed a handful of times. This chain joins TRBV11-2 and TRBJ2-3, with 7 bases matching TRBD2. V trimming: 0 bases; J trimming: 3 bases; junction bases outside the gene matches: 6. The CDR3 consists of 16 residues. CDR1 and CDR2 from the germline V gene are SGHAT and FQNNGV. The CDR3 DNA follows: TGTGCCAGCAGCTTAGATCGTGGGGGGGGTACAGATACGCAGTATTTT. This encodes CASSLDRGGGTDTQYF.

This chain connects TRBV4-2 to TRBJ2-3, with D perhaps TRBD1 (6 bases). Germline V gene sequence: CDR1 LGHNA, CDR2 YNFKEQ. The CDR3 sequence is 15 residues long. Trimming left V 1 base short and J 0 bases short, with 8 bases between. This CDR3 reads CASSQGQGSTDTQYF. In DNA form, the CDR3 reads TGTGCCAGCAGCCAAGGGCAGGGGAGCACAGATACGCAGTATTTT.

The CDR3 spells CASSLAGRLAGEREQYF. As DNA, the CDR3 is TGTGCCAGCAGCTTGGCCGGTCGTCTAGCGGGAGAGAGGGAGCAGTACTTC. The chain joins TRBV5-6 to TRBJ2-7, with 10 bases lining up with TRBD2. The V gene end was trimmed by 0 bases and the J gene end by 7 bases; junction bases not matched to a gene: 13. The CDR3 runs 17 residues. Germline V lookup: CDR1 SGHDT, CDR2 YYEEEE.

This clone was seen more than once but under ten times. The J gene is TRBJ1-6, the V gene TRBV2; D remains ambiguous. The germline V gene encodes CDR1 SNHLY and CDR2 FYNNEI. Trimming cost V 7 bases and J 7 bases, with 14 bases left between them. CDR3 length equals 14 residues. The CDR3 loop is CASNVGGPNSPLHF. As DNA, the CDR3 is TGTGCCAGCAACGTGGGAGGGCCGAATTCACCCCTCCACTTT.

Here the CDR3 DNA reads TGTGCCAGCAGCTCCGGCGGGATGGGGCCTAACACTGAAGCTTTCTTT. Its translation is CASSSGGMGPNTEAFF. J is TRBJ1-1 and V is TRBV7-8, with D possibly being TRBD1 (5 bases). With 4 bases removed from V and 2 bases from J, the gap between germline ends came to 17 bases. Looked up from germline, CDR1 is SGHVS and CDR2 is FQNEAQ. This CDR3 spans 16 amino acids.

Here the CDR3 DNA reads TGTGCCAGCAGCTTGGCCGGTGGGACGGGTAACTTGGGCTACACCTTC. Translating it yields CASSLAGGTGNLGYTF. This sequence joins TRBV5-4 and TRBJ1-2; weak D call: TRBD1 (5 bases). This CDR3 has 16 residues. V shed 0 bases and J shed 8 bases, with 20 bases lying between them. In germline, CDR1 is SGHNT, CDR2 YYREEE (reference sequence). Using reference TRBV5-4 and TRBJ1-2 for the parts outside the CDR3, the full variable domain is ETGVTQSPTHLIKTRGQQVTLRCSSQSGHNTVSWYQQALGQGPQFIFQYYREEENGRGNFPPRFSGLQFPNYSSELNVNALELDDSALYLCASSLAGGTGNLGYTFGSGTRLTVV.

V usage is TRBV28 and J usage is TRBJ1-1; TRBD1 aligns across 9 bases. CDR1 MDHEN and CDR2 SYDVKM come from the germline V gene. The CDR3 has 15 amino acids. V lost 5 bases, J lost 4 bases, and 8 bases stayed unmatched. The CDR3 nucleotides read TGTGCCAGCAGTGCTTGGGACAGGGTAACCACTGAAGCTTTCTTT. It codes for CASSAWDRVTTEAFF.

J is TRBJ2-5 and V is TRBV11-3; D is tentatively TRBD1 or TRBD2 (6 bases each). V lost 5 bases, J lost 4 bases, and 20 bases lay in between. The CDR3 extends over 16 amino acids. Germline V gene data show CDR1 as SGHNT and CDR2 as YENEEA. In DNA, the CDR3 is TGTGCCAGCAGCCCCTCCGTATCGGGGGCACGAGAGACCCAGTACTTC. Translation gives CASSPSVSGARETQYF.

The chain uses TRBV7-9 and TRBJ2-7, with D maybe TRBD2 (5 bases). This CDR3 has 14 residues. The germline CDR1 and CDR2 sequences are SEHNR and FQNEAQ (reference sequence). Trimming removed 3 bases at V and 3 bases at J, with 12 bases between. This CDR3 is CASSFRRGNYEQYF. DNA for the CDR3: TGTGCCAGCAGCTTCCGCCGGGGAAACTACGAGCAGTACTTC.

This clone occurred once. The chain combines TRBV7-2 with TRBJ2-7; a possible D gene is TRBD1 (6 bases). CDR1 is SGHTA and CDR2 is FQGNSA in the germline V gene. V lost 3 bases to trimming and J lost 2 bases, with 14 bases between them. CDR3 size: 15 residues. The CDR3 reads CASSFTPGAAYEQYF. Written as DNA, the CDR3 is TGTGCCAGCAGCTTTACCCCAGGGGCAGCCTACGAGCAGTACTTC.

The rearrangement joins TRBV15 to TRBJ2-7; 7 nucleotides match TRBD1. Germline assignment: CDR1 LNHNV and CDR2 YYDKDF (reference sequence). V lost 5 bases to trimming and J lost 2 bases; unmatched junction nucleotides: 6. The CDR3 sequence is 14 residues long. Here the CDR3 reads CATSSTGTAYEQYF. CDR3 DNA: TGTGCCACCAGCTCTACTGGGACAGCCTACGAGCAGTACTTC.

The chain has TRBV28 and TRBJ2-7, with D unclear. The CDR3 totals 11 residues. The germline V and J ends were trimmed by 5 bases and 4 bases, with 6 bases remaining between them. CDR1 and CDR2 from the germline V gene are MDHEN and SYDVKM. CDR3: CASSLEYEQYF. The CDR3 coding sequence is TGTGCCAGCAGTCTCGAATACGAGCAGTACTTC.

This clone was seen once. V gene TRBV4-1 combines with J gene TRBJ1-2; D gene ambiguous. Germline V gene sequence: CDR1 MGHRA, CDR2 YSYEKL. The CDR3 has 17 amino acids. The germline V and J ends were trimmed by 2 bases and 0 bases, with 16 bases remaining between them. This CDR3 reads CASSQSRSPFTNYGYTF. CDR3 nucleotide sequence: TGCGCCAGCAGCCAATCTCGAAGCCCGTTTACTAACTATGGCTACACCTTC.